The sequence of this T cell receptor beta chain was determined in a study of T cells in Graves' hyperthyroidism and ophthalmopathy. Study conclusions and caveats: Within blood appeared most thyroid clonotypes that had expanded above 0.001. The model forecast ophthalmopathy, anticipating it by a median approximately 7 months before onset.

Note on this clonotype: Its antigen is still unknown.

The germline V gene encodes CDR1 DFQATT and CDR2 SNEGSKA (reference sequence). V lost 0 bases to trimming and J lost 0 bases, with 11 bases between them. The length of the CDR3 is 15 residues. The investigators amplified TCR beta CDR3 regions from RNA transcripts. A first-round RT-PCR of the TCR CDR3 used the HTBI primer set. A single record per CDR3 protein comes from TCRdb applying MiXCR to the multiplex PCR reads. This table has a few hundred thousand distinct CDR3 sequences, about 19% appearing once. The sample was blood. The clonotype comes from a man between 50 and 59 years old with Graves' ophthalmopathy. The rearrangement links TRBV20-1 to TRBJ1-1, with unresolved D. This chain's CDR3 is CSARDKGWVNTEAFF. The CDR3 bases are TGCAGTGCTAGAGATAAGGGATGGGTGAACACTGAAGCTTTCTTT.